One sample yielded the 14 T cell receptor beta chains listed below, sequenced in a study of CD8+CD57+ T cells in acquired aplastic anemia. Investigators profiled TCR beta VDJ and CDR3 from genomic DNA template. TCRdb ran MiXCR on the reads and lists one entry per CDR3 protein. The repertoire has approximately 200,000 distinct CDR3 sequences, roughly half of them found once; the top ten carry roughly 15%. The sequencing input was sorted CD4+, CD8+, or CD8+CD57+ T cells (not recorded which) from PBMCs. Receptors originate from a human donor in good health, serving as a control.

This clonotype was counted at least ten times. This chain links TRBV9 with TRBJ2-7, with TRBD1 matching over 8 bases. Germline lookup yields CDR1 SGDLS and CDR2 YYNGEE. V trimming: 0 bases; J trimming: 3 bases; junction bases outside the gene matches: 2. The CDR3 covers 14 residues. The CDR3 protein is CASSVATGDYEQYF. The CDR3, as DNA: TGTGCCAGCAGCGTAGCGACAGGGGACTACGAGCAGTACTTC.

The chain links TRBV7-8 to TRBJ2-3, with a weak D call TRBD2 (6 bases). V was cut by 1 base and J by 9 bases, with 17 bases left in between. Germline lookup yields CDR1 SGHVS and CDR2 FQNEAQ. The CDR3 loop spans 15 amino acids. In nucleotides, the CDR3 is TGTGCCAGCAGCTTAGACCAAAGGACTACCTACACGCAGTATTTT. Protein product: CASSLDQRTTYTQYF. The full variable domain, completed using reference TRBV7-8 and TRBJ2-3, is GAGVSQSPRYKVAKRGQDVALRCDPISGHVSLFWYQQALGQGPEFLTYFQNEAQLDKSGLPSDRFFAERPEGSVSTLKIQRTQQEDSAVYLCASSLDQRTTYTQYFGPGTRLTVL.

This chain joins TRBV5-1 and TRBJ2-6; the match to TRBD2 covers 10 bases. This CDR3 spans 17 amino acids. V gave up 2 bases and J gave up 4 bases; unmatched junction bases: 6. CDR1 SGHRS and CDR2 YFSETQ come from the germline V gene. DNA for the CDR3: TGCGCCAGCAGCTTCGGGACTAGCGCCCCCGGGGCCAACGTCCTGACTTTC. It specifies CASSFGTSAPGANVLTF.

This clonotype was counted ten times or more. The chain has TRBV12-3 or TRBV12-4 and TRBJ2-1, with D perhaps assigned TRBD1 or TRBD2 (6 bases each). This CDR3 comprises 14 residues. This CDR3 is CATRGQVSYNEQFF. The CDR3 nucleotides read TGTGCAACCCGGGGGCAGGTTTCCTACAATGAGCAGTTCTTC.

In its sample, this clonotype was seen many times. The rearrangement uses TRBV7-2 and TRBJ2-1, with D perhaps matching TRBD1 (7 bases). Germline lookup yields CDR1 SGHTA and CDR2 FQGNSA. V lost 6 bases, J lost 4 bases, and 13 bases lay in between. This CDR3 is 14 amino acids long. CDR3 residues: CASSPGGFYNEQFF. DNA of the CDR3: TGTGCCAGCAGTCCAGGGGGGTTTTACAATGAGCAGTTCTTC.

The sample holds many counts of this clonotype. DNA for the CDR3: TGCAGTGCTTATGAGACAGGGTCGTACAATGAGCAGTTCTTC. It codes for CSAYETGSYNEQFF. The J gene is TRBJ2-1, the V gene TRBV20-1; 7 bases fit TRBD1. Germline loops: CDR1 DFQATT, CDR2 SNEGSKA (reference sequence). V shed 5 bases, J shed 4 bases, and the junction held 8 bases outside the gene matches. The CDR3 extends over 14 amino acids.

This clonotype came up many times. The chain has TRBV14 and TRBJ2-5, with D tentatively TRBD1 or TRBD2 (5 bases each). This CDR3 spans 13 amino acids. With 4 bases removed from V and 5 bases from J, the gap between germline ends came to 11 bases. CDR1 and CDR2 from the germline V gene are SGHDN and FVKESK. DNA for the CDR3: TGTGCCAGCAGCCCGGGACGGCGGGAGACCCAGTACTTC. This codes for CASSPGRRETQYF.

At least ten counts were recorded for this clonotype. The V gene is TRBV20-1, the J gene TRBJ2-1; D call uncertain. V was clipped by 6 bases and J by 3 bases, with 12 bases between them. Germline lookup yields CDR1 DFQATT and CDR2 SNEGSKA (reference sequence). This CDR3 is 13 amino acids long. CDR3 sequence reads: CSAQSGLYNEQFF. The CDR3 DNA is TGCAGTGCCCAATCGGGCCTCTACAATGAGCAGTTCTTC.

This clonotype was found many times. The CDR3 protein is CASSYGTGALSEQFF. CDR3 DNA sequence: TGTGCCAGCAGTTACGGGACAGGGGCCCTTTCGGAGCAGTTCTTC. J is TRBJ2-1 and V is TRBV6-5; 10 bases are a match to TRBD1. The CDR3 spans 15 residues. V trimming: 2 bases; J trimming: 10 bases; junction bases outside the gene matches: 8. The germline V gene has CDR1 MNHEY and CDR2 SVGAGI.

The chain is built from TRBV7-9 and TRBJ1-2; D not resolved. V was trimmed by 2 bases and J by 7 bases, leaving 8 bases between them. The germline gives CDR1 SEHNR, CDR2 FQNEAQ (reference sequence). The CDR3 has 12 amino acids. The CDR3 nucleotides are TGTGCCAGCAGCTTACCCTGGGGTGGCTACACCTTC. Encoded protein: CASSLPWGGYTF. The full variable domain, in which reference TRBV7-9 and TRBJ1-2 provide the parts outside the CDR3, is DTGVSQNPRHKITKRGQNVTFRCDPISEHNRLYWYRQTLGQGPEFLTYFQNEAQLEKSRLLSDRFSAERPKGSFSTLEIQRTEQGDSAMYLCASSLPWGGYTFGSGTRLTVV.

A few counts support this clonotype. A read error may produce the germline difference seen at one junction end. The chain recombines TRBV5-1 with TRBJ2-1; 7 positions agree with TRBD2. Germline loops: CDR1 SGHRS, CDR2 YFSETQ. The CDR3 is made up of 14 amino acids. The CDR3: CASSAPGGYNEQFF. In nucleotides, the CDR3 is TGTGCCAGCAGCGCCCCGGGGGGCTACAATGAGCAGTTCTTC.

A single count supports this clonotype. V usage is TRBV5-1 and J usage is TRBJ2-7, with D tentatively TRBD1 or TRBD2 (5 bases each). There are 15 residues in the CDR3. From germline, CDR1 is SGHRS and CDR2 YFSETQ. Trimming shortened V by 0 bases and J by 4 bases, and 14 bases separated the two germline ends. This chain's CDR3 is CASSLGGDRWYEQYF. CDR3 DNA: TGCGCCAGCAGCTTGGGAGGGGACCGATGGTACGAGCAGTACTTC. Looking up the rest from reference TRBV5-1 and TRBJ2-7 gives the full variable domain: KAGVTQTPRYLIKTRGQQVTLSCSPISGHRSVSWYQQTPGQGLQFLFEYFSETQRNKGNFPGRFSGRQFSNSRSEMNVSTLELGDSALYLCASSLGGDRWYEQYFGPGTRLTVT.

This clonotype was detected many times. The V gene is TRBV6-2 or TRBV6-3, the J gene TRBJ1-4, with 11 bases aligning to TRBD1. V shed 8 bases, J shed 8 bases, and the junction held 7 bases outside the gene matches. CDR3 length: 14 amino acids. Germline V gene sequence: CDR1 MNHEY, CDR2 SVGEGT. Written as DNA, the CDR3 is TGTGCCAGCTCCCGGACAGGGGGCGTCGAAAAACTGTTTTTT. This sequence encodes CASSRTGGVEKLFF.

The chain uses TRBV3-1 and TRBJ2-7, with unresolved D. There are 14 residues in the CDR3. V lost 0 bases to trimming and J lost 0 bases, with 6 bases between them. Looked up from germline, CDR1 is LGHDT and CDR2 is YNNKEL (reference sequence). CDR3 in DNA: TGTGCCAGCAGCCAAGATTGGAGCTCCTACGAGCAGTACTTC. It codes for CASSQDWSSYEQYF.